The 9 T cell receptor beta chains given below trace back to one sample, sequenced in a study of human T cells and chemical hapten exposure. Time point here: pre-sensitization, week 0. Specified treatment: therapeutic diphenylcyclopropenone sensitization with weekly scalp DPC. From the RACE reads, TCRdb called clonotypes with MiXCR, one entry per CDR3 protein. The sample has about 98,000 distinct CDR3 sequences, about 10% seen once. This specimen was whole blood, taken in connection with sensitization to the hapten diphenylcyclopropenone (DPC). Source of these receptors: a woman aged 60-75 years with alopecia areata. Some clones in this sample may be carry-over from other donors' samples.

This clonotype has a handful of counts. This sequence joins TRBV7-2 and TRBJ1-1; a possible D gene is TRBD1 (6 bases). Trimming left V 5 bases short and J 3 bases short, with 16 bases between. Germline V gene sequence: CDR1 SGHTA, CDR2 FQGNSA. The CDR3 runs 15 residues. The CDR3 region is CASSLGAQGYTEAFF. The CDR3 bases are TGTGCCAGCAGCCTCGGTGCGCAGGGGTACACTGAAGCTTTCTTT.

Concerning this clonotype itself: The junction and the germline gene differ at one end; a read error may be behind it. V is TRBV5-1 and J is TRBJ2-7; no firm D call. This CDR3 contains 12 residues. Looked up from germline, CDR1 is SGHRS and CDR2 is YFSETQ. The DNA of the CDR3 is TGCGCCAGCAGCTTCGACGCATACGAGCAGAACTTC. This encodes CASSFDAYEQNF.

This clonotype was picked up a small number of times. The genes are TRBV18 and TRBJ2-3; 7 nucleotides align to TRBD1. This CDR3 comprises 15 residues. The germline V gene has CDR1 KGHSH and CDR2 LQKENI. V shed 3 bases and J 9 bases; nucleotides not matched to a gene: 12. In DNA, the CDR3 is TGTGCCAGCTCACCCACAGGGGCAAGCCTTAGGACGCAGTATTTT. It specifies CASSPTGASLRTQYF. Full variable domain (remainder filled in from reference TRBV18 and TRBJ2-3): NAGVMQNPRHLVRRRGQEARLRCSPMKGHSHVYWYRQLPEEGLKFMVYLQKENIIDESGMPKERFSAEFPKEGPSILRIQQVVRGDSAAYFCASSPTGASLRTQYFGPGTRLTVL.

This clonotype has ten or more counts. This chain joins TRBV5-1 and TRBJ2-2, with D possibly called TRBD1 or TRBD2 (6 bases each). The V and J ends lost 4 bases and 0 bases respectively, with 10 bases between them. The length of the CDR3 is 15 residues. Germline CDR1 reads SGHRS; CDR2 reads YFSETQ. CDR3 coding DNA: TGCGCCAGCAGCGGAGGGGGGTCGAACACCGGGGAGCTGTTTTTT. Translation: CASSGGGSNTGELFF.

The chain employs TRBV2 and TRBJ2-1, with 10 bases lining up with TRBD1. Trimming took 4 bases from V and 7 from J; bases not matched to a gene: 4. CDR3 length: 14 residues. Germline V lookup: CDR1 SNHLY, CDR2 FYNNEI. In nucleotides, the CDR3 is TGTGCCAGCAGTGCACGGACAGGGGGAAATGAGCAGTTCTTC. It translates to CASSARTGGNEQFF. Full variable domain (missing parts from reference TRBV2 and TRBJ2-1): EPEVTQTPSHQVTQMGQEVILRCVPISNHLYFYWYRQILGQKVEFLVSFYNNEISEKSEIFDDQFSVERPDGSNFTLKIRSTKLEDSAMYFCASSARTGGNEQFFGPGTRLTVL.

A few counts support this clonotype. The rearrangement links TRBV6-2 or TRBV6-3 to TRBJ2-7; no reliable D call. Trimming pared 7 bases from V and 3 bases from J, leaving 13 bases between. Per the germline V gene, CDR1 is MNHEY and CDR2 is SVGEGT. CDR3 length: 13 residues. The CDR3 DNA sequence: TGTGCCAGCACATTCGGCGATCACTACGAGCAGTACTTC. Translating gives CASTFGDHYEQYF.

The chain employs TRBV14 and TRBJ1-2, with a weak D call TRBD1 (5 bases). V was shortened by 0 bases and J by 2 bases, with 19 bases between the two germline ends. There are 18 residues in the CDR3. The germline CDR1 and CDR2 sequences are SGHDN and FVKESK. The CDR3 here is CASSQDVQAGWSNYGYTF. The CDR3 nucleotides are TGTGCCAGCAGCCAAGATGTTCAAGCAGGGTGGTCGAACTATGGCTACACCTTC.

This clonotype was picked up many times. The V and J genes are TRBV9 and TRBJ2-4; perhaps TRBD1 as D (6 bases). CDR1 is SGDLS, CDR2 YYNGEE, per germline. Trimming cost V 3 bases and J 9 bases, with 10 bases left between them. The CDR3 totals 12 residues. The CDR3, as DNA: TGTGCCAGCAGCGGACAGGACCCCATTCAGTACTTC. This sequence encodes CASSGQDPIQYF.

This clonotype was counted at least ten times. This chain links TRBV2 with TRBJ2-3, with 12 bases fitting TRBD2. The CDR3 is 15 residues long. Germline CDR1 SNHLY, CDR2 FYNNEI. V trimming: 5 bases; J trimming: 6 bases; junction bases outside the gene matches: 6. The CDR3 coding sequence is TGTGCCAGCAGTTGGACTAGCGGGATTGGGGATACGCAGTATTTT. It translates to CASSWTSGIGDTQYF.